These 5 T cell receptor beta chains were all obtained from the same sample, sequenced in a study of blood T cell repertoires in COVID-19. Clones were read by immunoSEQ multiplex PCR, and TCRdb kept only the in-frame ones, dropping some. The sample holds around 130,000 clones; 85% to 90% are singletons and the top ten take approximately 30%. The sample comprised peripheral blood. The receptor set was obtained from a man between 70 and 80 years old with active or convalescent COVID-19.

This clone appeared a single time. The V gene is TRBV5-1, the J gene TRBJ2-2; a weak D match, TRBD1 (5 bases). Germline V gene lookup returns CDR1 SGHRS and CDR2 YFSETQ. CDR3 size: 16 residues. The germline V and J ends were trimmed by 4 bases and 0 bases, with 13 bases remaining between them. CDR3 sequence (DNA): TGCGCCAGCAGCAAGGACACCTACGCGAACACCGGGGAGCTGTTTTTT. Translation gives CASSKDTYANTGELFF.

The rearrangement uses TRBV7-2 and TRBJ2-7, with 8 bases fitting TRBD2. After removal of 1 base from V and 3 bases from J, the junction contained 8 bases not matched to a gene. CDR3 length: 16 amino acids. CDR1 is SGHTA and CDR2 is FQGNSA in the germline V gene. CDR3 amino acids: CASSLGPGGELYEQYF. CDR3 DNA sequence: TGTGCCAGCAGCTTAGGCCCGGGGGGGGAACTCTACGAGCAGTACTTC.

This sequence joins TRBV6-5 and TRBJ2-7; 9 bases fit TRBD1. This CDR3 is 13 amino acids long. The V gene end was trimmed by 6 bases and the J gene end by 5 bases; junction bases not matched to a gene: 5. The germline gives CDR1 MNHEY, CDR2 SVGAGI. The CDR3 spells CASRIQGADEQYF. The CDR3 DNA reads as TGTGCCAGCAGGATACAGGGGGCGGACGAGCAGTACTTC.

J is TRBJ2-3 and V is TRBV10-1; 9 bases fit TRBD2. This CDR3 is built from 13 residues. Per germline, CDR1 WNHNN and CDR2 SYGVQD (reference sequence). With V trimmed by 3 bases and J by 6 bases, 1 base remained unmatched. In DNA, the CDR3 is TGCGCCAGCAGTGATGGACTAGCGGATACGCAGTATTTT. It is translated as CASSDGLADTQYF.

This rearrangement joins TRBV25-1 to TRBJ1-2, with 10 bases fitting TRBD1. Germline V gene sequence: CDR1 MGHDK, CDR2 SYGVNS. CDR3 length: 14 amino acids. V lost 4 bases, J lost 5 bases, and 4 bases stayed unmatched. CDR3 coding DNA: TGTGCCAGCAGTGGCCTGGACAGGGGGTATGGCTACACCTTC. The encoded protein is CASSGLDRGYGYTF.